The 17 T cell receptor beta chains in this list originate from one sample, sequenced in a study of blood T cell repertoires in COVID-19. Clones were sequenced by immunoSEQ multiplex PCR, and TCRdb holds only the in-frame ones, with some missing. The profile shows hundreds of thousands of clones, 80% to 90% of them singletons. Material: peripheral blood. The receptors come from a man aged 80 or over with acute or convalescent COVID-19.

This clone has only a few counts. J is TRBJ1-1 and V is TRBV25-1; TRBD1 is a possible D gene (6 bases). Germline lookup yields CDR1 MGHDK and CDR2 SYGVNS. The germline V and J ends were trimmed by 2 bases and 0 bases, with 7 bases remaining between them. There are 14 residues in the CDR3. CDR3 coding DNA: TGTGCCAGCAGTGAAACAGGGATGAACACTGAAGCTTTCTTT. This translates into CASSETGMNTEAFF. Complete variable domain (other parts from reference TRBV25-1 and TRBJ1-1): EADIYQTPRYLVIGTGKKITLECSQTMGHDKMYWYQQDPGMELHLIHYSYGVNSTEKGDLSSESTVSRIRTEHFPLTLESARPSHTSQYLCASSETGMNTEAFFGQGTRLTVV.

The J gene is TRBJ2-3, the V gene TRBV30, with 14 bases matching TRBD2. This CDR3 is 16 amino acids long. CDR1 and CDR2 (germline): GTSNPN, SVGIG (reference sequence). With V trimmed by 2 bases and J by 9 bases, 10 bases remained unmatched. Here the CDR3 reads CAWSPGLAGVKSTQYF. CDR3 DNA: TGTGCCTGGAGTCCGGGACTAGCGGGAGTCAAGTCCACGCAGTATTTT.

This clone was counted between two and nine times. This CDR3 is CASKYGNRAGELFF. The CDR3, as DNA: TGTGCCAGCAAATACGGGAACAGGGCCGGGGAGCTGTTTTTT. The genes are TRBV27 and TRBJ2-2, with D possibly TRBD1 on 6 matching bases. From germline, CDR1 is MNHEY and CDR2 SMNVEV (reference sequence). CDR3 length equals 14 residues. V shed 7 bases and J shed 6 bases, with 15 bases lying between them.

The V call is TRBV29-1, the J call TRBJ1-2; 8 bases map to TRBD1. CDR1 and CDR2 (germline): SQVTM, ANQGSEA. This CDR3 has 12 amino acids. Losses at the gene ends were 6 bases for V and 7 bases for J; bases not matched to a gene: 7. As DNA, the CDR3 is TGCAGCGTCGCAACAGGGGGAGGTGGCTACACCTTC. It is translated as CSVATGGGGYTF.

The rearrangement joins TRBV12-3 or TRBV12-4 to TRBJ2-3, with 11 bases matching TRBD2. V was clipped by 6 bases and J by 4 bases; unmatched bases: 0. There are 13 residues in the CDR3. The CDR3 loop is CASRLAGADTQYF. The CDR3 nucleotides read TGTGCCAGCAGACTAGCGGGAGCAGATACGCAGTATTTT.

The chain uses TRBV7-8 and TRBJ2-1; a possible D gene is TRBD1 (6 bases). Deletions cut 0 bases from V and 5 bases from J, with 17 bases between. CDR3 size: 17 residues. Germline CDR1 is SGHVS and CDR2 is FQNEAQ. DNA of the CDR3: TGTGCCAGCAGCTTAGCGAGGTTCAGGGGTAACAACAATGAGCAGTTCTTC. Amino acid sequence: CASSLARFRGNNNEQFF.

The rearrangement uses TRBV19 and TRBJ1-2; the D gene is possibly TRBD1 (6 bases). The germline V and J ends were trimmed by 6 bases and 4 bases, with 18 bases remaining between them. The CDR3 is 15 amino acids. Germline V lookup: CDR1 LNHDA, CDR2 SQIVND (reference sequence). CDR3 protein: CASSPSGRGGYGYTF. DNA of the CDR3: TGTGCCAGTAGCCCTTCCGGGAGGGGGGGCTATGGCTACACCTTC.

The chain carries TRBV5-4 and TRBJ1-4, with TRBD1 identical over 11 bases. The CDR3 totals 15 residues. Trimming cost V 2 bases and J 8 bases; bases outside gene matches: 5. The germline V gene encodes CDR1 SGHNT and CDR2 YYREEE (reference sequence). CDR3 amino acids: CASSFVGTGGEKLFF. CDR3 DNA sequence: TGTGCCAGCAGCTTTGTCGGGACAGGGGGAGAAAAACTGTTTTTT.

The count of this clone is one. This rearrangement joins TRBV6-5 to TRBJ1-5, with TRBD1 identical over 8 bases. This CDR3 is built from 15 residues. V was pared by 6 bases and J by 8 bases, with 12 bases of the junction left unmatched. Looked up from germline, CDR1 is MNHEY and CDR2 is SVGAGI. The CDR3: CASRSGQGGGKPQHF. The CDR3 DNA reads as TGTGCCAGCAGGTCCGGACAGGGCGGTGGTAAGCCCCAGCATTTT.

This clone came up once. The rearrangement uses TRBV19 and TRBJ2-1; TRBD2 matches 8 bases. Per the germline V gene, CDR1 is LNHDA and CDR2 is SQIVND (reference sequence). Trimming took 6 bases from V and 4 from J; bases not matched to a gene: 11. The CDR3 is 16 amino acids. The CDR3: CASSRPSGRGYNEQFF. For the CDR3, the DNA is TGTGCCAGTAGCCGTCCGAGCGGGAGAGGATACAATGAGCAGTTCTTC.

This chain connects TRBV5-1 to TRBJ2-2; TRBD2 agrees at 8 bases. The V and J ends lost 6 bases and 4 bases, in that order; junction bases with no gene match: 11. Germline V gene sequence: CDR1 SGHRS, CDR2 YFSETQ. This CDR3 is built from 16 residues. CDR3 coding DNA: TGCGCCAGCACCCAAGCAGCGGGAGCGGTCACCGGGGAGCTGTTTTTT. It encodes CASTQAAGAVTGELFF.

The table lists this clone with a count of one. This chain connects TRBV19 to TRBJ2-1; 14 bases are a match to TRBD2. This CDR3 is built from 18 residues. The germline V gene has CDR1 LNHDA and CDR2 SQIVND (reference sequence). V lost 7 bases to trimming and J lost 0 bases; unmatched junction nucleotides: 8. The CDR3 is CASKKKGTSGSSYNEQFF. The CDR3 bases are TGTGCCAGTAAGAAGAAGGGGACTAGCGGGAGCTCCTACAATGAGCAGTTCTTC.

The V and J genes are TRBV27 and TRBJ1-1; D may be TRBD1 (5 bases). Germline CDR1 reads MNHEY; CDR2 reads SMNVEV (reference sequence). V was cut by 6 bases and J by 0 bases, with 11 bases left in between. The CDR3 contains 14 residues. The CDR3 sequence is CASRKDRMNTEAFF. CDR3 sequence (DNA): TGTGCCAGCAGAAAAGACAGAATGAACACTGAAGCTTTCTTT.

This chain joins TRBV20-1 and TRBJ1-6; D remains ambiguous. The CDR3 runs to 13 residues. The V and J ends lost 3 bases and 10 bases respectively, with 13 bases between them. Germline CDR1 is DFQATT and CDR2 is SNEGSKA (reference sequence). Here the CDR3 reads CSASEDPGSPLHF. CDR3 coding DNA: TGCAGTGCTAGTGAGGACCCGGGGTCACCCCTCCACTTT.

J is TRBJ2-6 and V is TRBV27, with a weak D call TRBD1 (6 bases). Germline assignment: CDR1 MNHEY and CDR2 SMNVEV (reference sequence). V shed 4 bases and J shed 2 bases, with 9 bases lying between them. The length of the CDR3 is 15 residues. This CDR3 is CASSSRGAGANVLTF. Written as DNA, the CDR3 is TGTGCCAGCAGTTCCAGGGGCGCTGGGGCCAACGTCCTGACTTTC.

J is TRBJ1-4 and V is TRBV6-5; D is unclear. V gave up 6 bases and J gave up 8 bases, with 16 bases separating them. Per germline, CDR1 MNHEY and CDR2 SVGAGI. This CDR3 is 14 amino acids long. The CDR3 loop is CASREYVGEEKLFF. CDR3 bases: TGTGCCAGCAGGGAGTATGTGGGAGAAGAAAAACTGTTTTTT.

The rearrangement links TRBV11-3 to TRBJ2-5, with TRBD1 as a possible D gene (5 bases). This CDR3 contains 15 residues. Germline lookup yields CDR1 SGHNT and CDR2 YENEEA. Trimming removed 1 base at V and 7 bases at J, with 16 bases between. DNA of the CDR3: TGTGCCAGCAGCTTAGGGGCAGGGCCGTTCGGGACCCAGTACTTC. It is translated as CASSLGAGPFGTQYF.